The entry below describes one T cell receptor beta chain. Germline values: CDR1 LNHDA, CDR2 SQIVND (reference sequence). Deletions cut 5 bases from V and 2 bases from J, with 15 bases between. This CDR3 contains 15 residues. These data are taken from a study of T cells in localized non-small cell lung cancer. The assay was immunoSEQ multiplex PCR, and TCRdb's table has in-frame clones only and misses some. The sample contains about 56,000 clones, 86% of which appear only once. This chain uses TRBV19 with TRBJ1-2; D might be TRBD1 (6 bases). Sequences were derived from peripheral blood, sampled before any cancer treatment. This receptor was obtained from a woman aged 40 to 75 with stage I lung adenocarcinoma. CDR3 protein: CASSYPGTPNYGYTF. Written as DNA, the CDR3 is TGTGCCAGTAGTTACCCCGGGACACCCAACTATGGCTACACCTTC.